These 30 T cell receptor beta chains were all obtained from the same sample, sequenced in a study of CD8+CD57+ T cells in acquired aplastic anemia. All sequencing subjects had displayed CD8+CD57+ cell expansion on flow cytometry. Profiles of TCR beta VDJ and CDR3 were generated from a genomic DNA template. MiXCR was run by TCRdb on the reads, yielding one entry per CDR3 protein. The data show around 160,000 distinct CDR3 sequences, 47% seen once. Sequencing was done on a sample of sorted CD4+, CD8+, or CD8+CD57+ T cells (not recorded which) from PBMCs. The receptors here all came from a human donor with aplastic anemia.

The V and J genes are TRBV24-1 and TRBJ2-5; D might be TRBD1 or TRBD2, each matching 6 bases. The CDR3 length is 15 residues. Germline CDR1 is KGHDR and CDR2 is SFDVKD. Trimming took 7 bases from V and 2 from J, leaving 16 bases between them. CDR3 DNA sequence: TGTGCCACCAGGGGTCCCGGGGGCCCTCAAGAGACCCAGTACTTC. Translating it yields CATRGPGGPQETQYF.

This clonotype was seen many times. This chain links TRBV5-8 with TRBJ2-5; no definite D call. This CDR3 has 15 amino acids. Trimming left V 3 bases short and J 1 base short, with 13 bases between. CDR1 is SGHTS, CDR2 YDEGEE, per germline. CDR3 DNA: TGTGCCAGCAGCTCTACCCTAGGGTTCCAAGAGACCCAGTACTTC. Its protein is CASSSTLGFQETQYF.

This clonotype occurred a few times. The V and J genes are TRBV28 and TRBJ1-2; 7 nucleotides agree with TRBD1. The CDR3 sequence is 14 residues long. Germline trimming cut 5 bases from V and 10 bases from J; bases unmatched to any gene: 13. Per germline, CDR1 MDHEN and CDR2 SYDVKM. The CDR3 region is CASSPQGQSFDYTF. The CDR3 bases are TGTGCCAGCAGTCCCCAGGGACAGAGCTTTGACTACACCTTC.

This chain connects TRBV20-1 to TRBJ1-6, with 7 bases that match TRBD1. The CDR3 loop spans 13 amino acids. Per germline, CDR1 DFQATT and CDR2 SNEGSKA (reference sequence). Trimming took 4 bases from V and 6 from J; bases not matched to a gene: 3. CDR3 amino acids: CSANRDSNSPLHF. CDR3 sequence (DNA): TGCAGTGCTAACCGGGACAGTAATTCACCCCTCCACTTT.

The chain couples TRBV19 to TRBJ1-2, with D uncertain. There are 12 residues in the CDR3. Trimming removed 2 bases at V and 8 bases at J, with 9 bases between. Germline values: CDR1 LNHDA, CDR2 SQIVND (reference sequence). CDR3: CASSIRGSGYTF. The CDR3 bases are TGTGCCAGTAGTATACGCGGCAGCGGCTACACCTTC. Full variable domain (remainder filled in from reference TRBV19 and TRBJ1-2): DGGITQSPKYLFRKEGQNVTLSCEQNLNHDAMYWYRQDPGQGLRLIYYSQIVNDFQKGDIAEGYSVSREKKESFPLTVTSAQKNPTAFYLCASSIRGSGYTFGSGTRLTVV.

Many counts were recorded for this clonotype. The chain couples TRBV20-1 to TRBJ1-2, with TRBD1 identical over 8 bases. The CDR3 has 16 amino acids. J gave up 3 bases and V 5 bases, and 14 bases lay outside the gene matches. Germline V gives CDR1 DFQATT, CDR2 SNEGSKA (reference sequence). Here the CDR3 DNA reads TGCAGTGCTCGTCGACCTCGGACAGGGTCGTACTATGGCTACACCTTC. It yields the protein CSARRPRTGSYYGYTF.

This clonotype was seen repeatedly, ten times or more. CDR3 in amino acids: CASSQGRRRGGFF. CDR3 sequence (DNA): TGTGCCAGCAGCCAAGGTAGGCGTCGGGGAGGTTTCTTT. V is TRBV14 and J is TRBJ1-1; D uncertain. Germline loops: CDR1 SGHDN, CDR2 FVKESK. The length of the CDR3 is 13 residues. V was clipped by 1 base and J by 13 bases, with 16 bases between them.

This clonotype came up once. The rearrangement joins TRBV29-1 to TRBJ2-2; 10 bases line up with TRBD1. The CDR3 has 15 residues. Germline trimming cut 6 bases from V and 0 bases from J; bases unmatched to any gene: 4. Germline values: CDR1 SQVTM, CDR2 ANQGSEA. CDR3 nucleotides: TGCAGCGTGCGCGGACAGGGGGCGAACACCGGGGAGCTGTTTTTT. It codes for CSVRGQGANTGELFF.

The table lists this clonotype with many counts. The chain couples TRBV24-1 to TRBJ1-5; the D gene is possibly TRBD1 (5 bases). The CDR3 length is 14 residues. Germline CDR1 and CDR2: KGHDR and SFDVKD. V was clipped by 6 bases and J by 7 bases, with 15 bases between them. CDR3 protein: CATSTNQGRQPQHF. The CDR3 coding sequence is TGTGCCACCAGTACCAATCAGGGCCGGCAGCCCCAGCATTTT.

The chain links TRBV3-1 to TRBJ1-6, with 8 bases that match TRBD1. The CDR3 consists of 14 residues. Germline CDR1 reads LGHDT; CDR2 reads YNNKEL (reference sequence). V lost 1 base, J lost 9 bases, and 2 bases stayed unmatched. The CDR3, as DNA: TGTGCCAGCAGCCAAGGGACAGGGTTTTCACCCCTCCACTTT. Its protein product is CASSQGTGFSPLHF.

This clonotype was counted at least ten times. V is TRBV19 and J is TRBJ2-6, with 8 bases that match TRBD2. Germline values: CDR1 LNHDA, CDR2 SQIVND (reference sequence). V dropped 3 bases and J dropped 2; count of bases not matched to a gene: 9. There are 18 residues in the CDR3. The CDR3 region is CASSIGTSAGAGANVLTF. The CDR3, as DNA: TGTGCCAGTAGTATCGGGACTAGTGCGGGAGCTGGGGCCAACGTCCTGACTTTC.

This clonotype appeared many times. V usage is TRBV7-2 and J usage is TRBJ1-5; no clear D gene. Germline V gene sequence: CDR1 SGHTA, CDR2 FQGNSA. The CDR3 length is 13 residues. The germline V and J ends were trimmed by 1 base and 4 bases, with 5 bases remaining between them. CDR3 nucleotide sequence: TGTGCCAGCAGCTTAGGTAATAATCAGCCCCAGCATTTT. Translated: CASSLGNNQPQHF. Full variable domain (remainder filled in from reference TRBV7-2 and TRBJ1-5): GAGVSQSPSNKVTEKGKDVELRCDPISGHTALYWYRQSLGQGLEFLIYFQGNSAPDKSGLPSDRFSAERTGGSVSTLTIQRTQQEDSAVYLCASSLGNNQPQHFGDGTRLSIL.

This clonotype showed up many times. The rearrangement joins TRBV20-1 to TRBJ1-5; D possibly corresponds to TRBD1 (5 bases). The V and J ends lost 6 bases and 3 bases respectively, with 18 bases between them. Germline CDR1 reads DFQATT; CDR2 reads SNEGSKA (reference sequence). CDR3 size: 15 residues. The CDR3, as DNA: TGCAGTGCCGCGCCTGGGGCCGGCTACAATCAGCCCCAGCATTTT. Translating it yields CSAAPGAGYNQPQHF.

The count of this clonotype is one. The junction differs from germline at one of its ends, possibly a read error. The rearrangement links TRBV15 to TRBJ2-7; 9 bases agree with TRBD2. This CDR3 contains 15 residues. The germline V gene encodes CDR1 LNHNV and CDR2 YYDKDF (reference sequence). The CDR3 is CASSTRERGAYEQYF. CDR3 DNA sequence: TGTGCCAGCAGCACCCGGGAGCGGGGGGCCTACGAGCAGTACTTC.

The V call is TRBV7-9, the J call TRBJ2-1; no firm D call. This CDR3 is 12 amino acids long. Per germline, CDR1 SEHNR and CDR2 FQNEAQ (reference sequence). V dropped 6 bases and J dropped 6 bases, with 9 bases sitting between them. This CDR3 is CASRPASNEQFF. The CDR3 coding sequence is TGTGCCAGCAGACCCGCTTCCAATGAGCAGTTCTTC.

This clonotype was found a few times. This chain links TRBV25-1 with TRBJ2-7; D not resolved. Trimming took off 3 bases at V and 2 bases at J, with 11 bases between the two ends. CDR1 and CDR2 (germline): MGHDK, SYGVNS. The CDR3 sequence is 14 residues long. The CDR3, as DNA: TGTGCCAGCAGTGACTATCCAGCCCCCTACGAGCAGTACTTC. Amino acids: CASSDYPAPYEQYF.

This clonotype was seen a few times. The CDR3 loop is CASSHLASGPAKNIQYF. CDR3 DNA sequence: TGTGCCAGCAGTCACCTCGCCAGCGGGCCAGCCAAAAACATTCAGTACTTC. V usage is TRBV6-2 or TRBV6-3 and J usage is TRBJ2-4, with a possible D match to TRBD2 (6 bases). CDR3 length equals 17 residues. The V end was cut by 5 bases, the J end by 0 bases, with 17 bases between. The germline V gene encodes CDR1 MNHEY and CDR2 SVGEGT.

This clonotype was seen once. The junction differs from germline at one of its ends, possibly a read error. The chain is built from TRBV5-4 and TRBJ1-1; TRBD1 matches at 10 bases. Looked up from germline, CDR1 is SGHNT and CDR2 is YYREEE (reference sequence). The CDR3 spans 16 residues. The CDR3 DNA sequence: TGTGCCTGCAGCTTAAGACAGGGGGCAGGTAACACTGAAGCTTTCTTT. This encodes CACSLRQGAGNTEAFF.

This clonotype was counted many times. V usage is TRBV18 and J usage is TRBJ2-3; D is unclear. Germline-derived CDR1 and CDR2 are KGHSH and LQKENI. CDR3 size: 12 residues. The V and J ends lost 8 bases and 0 bases respectively, with 6 bases between them. This chain's CDR3 is CASSPSTDTQYF. CDR3 sequence (DNA): TGTGCCAGCAGCCCCAGCACAGATACGCAGTATTTT.

Many counts were recorded for this clonotype. This rearrangement joins TRBV2 to TRBJ1-1; D is unclear. V was pared by 4 bases and J by 0 bases, with 6 bases between. Germline loops: CDR1 SNHLY, CDR2 FYNNEI. The length of the CDR3 is 13 residues. DNA of the CDR3: TGTGCCAGCAGTGGGGAGCTGAACACTGAAGCTTTCTTT. Its protein is CASSGELNTEAFF.

There are many counts of this clonotype. The chain couples TRBV9 to TRBJ1-2; 12 bases map to TRBD1. The CDR3 is 15 residues long. Germline loops: CDR1 SGDLS, CDR2 YYNGEE. V gave up 3 bases and J gave up 6 bases; unmatched junction bases: 6. The CDR3 bases are TGTGCCAGCAGCGCCCGGGACAGGGGGCGAGATGGCTACACCTTC. Translated, it gives CASSARDRGRDGYTF.

This clonotype has ten or more counts. The CDR3 protein is CASSPARTSGMLTYEQYF. CDR3 coding DNA: TGTGCCAGCAGCCCCGCCCGGACTAGCGGGATGCTTACCTACGAGCAGTACTTC. The chain couples TRBV6-1 to TRBJ2-7, with TRBD2 identical over 12 bases. The CDR3 sequence is 18 residues long. In germline, CDR1 is MNHNS, CDR2 SASEGT. V dropped 6 bases and J dropped 2; count of bases not matched to a gene: 14.

The chain carries TRBV9 and TRBJ2-7; 9 bases align to TRBD2. This CDR3 comprises 16 residues. Germline lookup yields CDR1 SGDLS and CDR2 YYNGEE. Trimming took 3 bases from V and 4 from J; bases not matched to a gene: 11. The CDR3 loop reads CASSARVAGEGYEQYF. The CDR3 DNA follows: TGTGCCAGCAGCGCCCGGGTAGCGGGAGAGGGGTACGAGCAGTACTTC.

This clonotype was seen many times. The chain is built from TRBV12-3 or TRBV12-4 and TRBJ2-1; 8 nucleotides match TRBD2. J gave up 12 bases and V 11 bases, and 9 bases lay outside the gene matches. The CDR3 is 11 residues long. In DNA form, the CDR3 reads TGTGCCCGACTTTTGGCGGGAGGGCAGTTCTTC. This codes for CARLLAGGQFF.

This chain connects TRBV20-1 to TRBJ1-3, with 7 bases fitting TRBD1. V shed 4 bases, J shed 0 bases, and the junction held 3 bases outside the gene matches. Germline values: CDR1 DFQATT, CDR2 SNEGSKA (reference sequence). The CDR3 is made up of 14 amino acids. The CDR3 region is CSAKGTDSGNTIYF. In nucleotides, the CDR3 is TGCAGTGCTAAGGGGACAGACTCTGGAAACACCATATATTTT.

V is TRBV29-1 and J is TRBJ2-5, with 11 bases matching TRBD2. The CDR3 is 14 amino acids. CDR1 SQVTM and CDR2 ANQGSEA come from the germline V gene. V trimming: 4 bases; J trimming: 5 bases; junction bases outside the gene matches: 6. CDR3 protein: CSVGSGGAYETQYF. The CDR3 DNA sequence: TGCAGCGTTGGTAGCGGGGGGGCCTATGAGACCCAGTACTTC.

This clonotype has a single count. J is TRBJ1-6 and V is TRBV12-3 or TRBV12-4; D is possibly TRBD1 (5 bases). This CDR3 spans 18 amino acids. Trimming removed 5 bases at V and 7 bases at J, with 24 bases between. CDR3 amino acids: CASSVHATVHIQNSPLHF. The CDR3, as DNA: TGTGCCAGCAGTGTTCACGCGACAGTGCATATACAAAATTCACCCCTCCACTTT.

CDR3 protein: CASSQEGHGNQPQHF. The CDR3 bases are TGCGCCAGCAGCCAAGAGGGACACGGCAATCAGCCCCAGCATTTT. The chain couples TRBV4-1 to TRBJ1-5; TRBD1 is a possible D gene (6 bases). Germline V gene lookup returns CDR1 MGHRA and CDR2 YSYEKL. This CDR3 is built from 15 residues. The ends were cut back, 0 bases at V and 2 bases at J, with 8 bases in the middle.

This clonotype was found once. The genes are TRBV7-6 and TRBJ2-1; 9 bases match TRBD2. CDR1 and CDR2 from the germline V gene are SGHVS and FNYEAQ. The CDR3 extends over 15 amino acids. The junction had 7 bases not matched to a gene; V was cut back by 4 bases and J by 6 bases. The CDR3 here is CASSCSGSTPNEQFF. Here the CDR3 DNA reads TGTGCCAGCAGCTGTAGCGGGAGTACCCCCAATGAGCAGTTCTTC.

The V and J genes are TRBV30 and TRBJ2-7; 7 bases fit TRBD2. The germline V gene has CDR1 GTSNPN and CDR2 SVGIG (reference sequence). The CDR3 totals 15 residues. Germline trimming cut 2 bases from V and 0 bases from J; bases unmatched to any gene: 7. The CDR3, as DNA: TGTGCCTGGAGTATAGCGGGTTTTAGCTCCTACGAGCAGTACTTC. Translation: CAWSIAGFSSYEQYF.